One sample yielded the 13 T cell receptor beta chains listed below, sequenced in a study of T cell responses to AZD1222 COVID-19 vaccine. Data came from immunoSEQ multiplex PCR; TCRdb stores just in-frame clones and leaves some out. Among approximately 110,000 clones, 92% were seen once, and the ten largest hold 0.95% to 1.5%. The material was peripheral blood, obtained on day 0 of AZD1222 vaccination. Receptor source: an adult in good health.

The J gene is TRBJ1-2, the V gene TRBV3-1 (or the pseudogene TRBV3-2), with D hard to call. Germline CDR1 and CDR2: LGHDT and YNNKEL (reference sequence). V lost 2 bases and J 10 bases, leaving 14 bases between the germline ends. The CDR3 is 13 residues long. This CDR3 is CASSQLARNDYTF. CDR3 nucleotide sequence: TGTGCCAGCAGCCAATTGGCCCGGAATGACTACACCTTC.

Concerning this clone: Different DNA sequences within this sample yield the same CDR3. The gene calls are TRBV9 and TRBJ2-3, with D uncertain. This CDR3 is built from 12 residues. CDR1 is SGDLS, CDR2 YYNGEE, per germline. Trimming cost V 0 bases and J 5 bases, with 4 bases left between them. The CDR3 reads CASSVGLDTQYF. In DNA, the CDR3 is TGTGCCAGCAGCGTAGGGCTAGATACGCAGTATTTT. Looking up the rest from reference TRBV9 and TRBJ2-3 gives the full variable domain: DSGVTQTPKHLITATGQRVTLRCSPRSGDLSVYWYQQSLDQGLQFLIQYYNGEERAKGNILERFSAQQFPDLHSELNLSSLELGDSALYFCASSVGLDTQYFGPGTRLTVL.

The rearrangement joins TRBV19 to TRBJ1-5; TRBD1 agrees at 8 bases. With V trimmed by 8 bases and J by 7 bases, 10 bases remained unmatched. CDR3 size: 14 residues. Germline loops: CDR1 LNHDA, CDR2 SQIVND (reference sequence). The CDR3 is CASQGTGADQPQHF. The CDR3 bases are TGTGCCAGTCAGGGGACAGGCGCGGACCAGCCCCAGCATTTT.

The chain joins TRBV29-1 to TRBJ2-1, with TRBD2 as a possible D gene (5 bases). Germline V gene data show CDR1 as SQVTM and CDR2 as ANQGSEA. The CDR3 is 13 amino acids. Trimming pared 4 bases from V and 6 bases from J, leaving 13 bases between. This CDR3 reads CSVALGAFNEQFF. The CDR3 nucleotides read TGCAGCGTTGCACTAGGTGCTTTCAATGAGCAGTTCTTC.

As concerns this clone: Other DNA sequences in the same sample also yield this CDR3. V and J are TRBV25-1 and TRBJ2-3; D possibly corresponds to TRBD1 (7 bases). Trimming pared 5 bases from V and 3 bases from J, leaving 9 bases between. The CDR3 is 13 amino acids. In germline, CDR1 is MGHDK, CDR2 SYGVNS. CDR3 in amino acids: CASSPGGTDTQYF. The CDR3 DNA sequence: TGTGCCAGCAGTCCAGGGGGGACAGATACGCAGTATTTT. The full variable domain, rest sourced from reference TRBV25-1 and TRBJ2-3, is EADIYQTPRYLVIGTGKKITLECSQTMGHDKMYWYQQDPGMELHLIHYSYGVNSTEKGDLSSESTVSRIRTEHFPLTLESARPSHTSQYLCASSPGGTDTQYFGPGTRLTVL.

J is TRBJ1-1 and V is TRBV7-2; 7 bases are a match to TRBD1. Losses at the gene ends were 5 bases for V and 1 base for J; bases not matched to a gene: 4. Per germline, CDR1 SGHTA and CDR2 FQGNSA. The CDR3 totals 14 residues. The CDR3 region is CASSIRTGNTEAFF. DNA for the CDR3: TGTGCCAGCAGCATTCGGACAGGGAACACTGAAGCTTTCTTT. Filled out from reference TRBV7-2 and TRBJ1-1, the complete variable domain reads GAGVSQSPSNKVTEKGKDVELRCDPISGHTALYWYRQSLGQGLEFLIYFQGNSAPDKSGLPSDRFSAERTGGSVSTLTIQRTQQEDSAVYLCASSIRTGNTEAFFGQGTRLTVV.

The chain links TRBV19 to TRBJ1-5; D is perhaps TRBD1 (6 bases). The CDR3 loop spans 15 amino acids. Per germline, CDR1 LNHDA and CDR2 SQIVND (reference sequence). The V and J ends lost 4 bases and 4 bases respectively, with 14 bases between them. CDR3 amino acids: CASSTQQGKNQPQHF. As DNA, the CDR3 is TGTGCCAGTAGTACGCAACAGGGTAAAAATCAGCCCCAGCATTTT. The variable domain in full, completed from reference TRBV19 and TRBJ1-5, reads DGGITQSPKYLFRKEGQNVTLSCEQNLNHDAMYWYRQDPGQGLRLIYYSQIVNDFQKGDIAEGYSVSREKKESFPLTVTSAQKNPTAFYLCASSTQQGKNQPQHFGDGTRLSIL.

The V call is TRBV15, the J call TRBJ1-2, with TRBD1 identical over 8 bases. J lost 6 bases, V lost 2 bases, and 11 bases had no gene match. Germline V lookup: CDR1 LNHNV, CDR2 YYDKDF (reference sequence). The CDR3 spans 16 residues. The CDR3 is CATSRPSVTGVDGYTF. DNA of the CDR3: TGTGCCACCAGCAGACCCTCAGTGACAGGGGTCGATGGCTACACCTTC.

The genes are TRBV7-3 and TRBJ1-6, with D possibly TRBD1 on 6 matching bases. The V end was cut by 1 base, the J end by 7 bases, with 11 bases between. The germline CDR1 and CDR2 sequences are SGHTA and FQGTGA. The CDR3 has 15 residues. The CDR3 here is CASSLMQGTNSPLHF. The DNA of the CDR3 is TGTGCCAGCAGCTTAATGCAGGGGACGAATTCACCCCTCCACTTT.

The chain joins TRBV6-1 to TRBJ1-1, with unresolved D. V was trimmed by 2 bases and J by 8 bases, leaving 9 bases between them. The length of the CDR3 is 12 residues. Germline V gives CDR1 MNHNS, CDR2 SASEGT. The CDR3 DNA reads TGTGCCAGCAGTGAACGCAGGCCCGAAGCTTTCTTT. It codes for CASSERRPEAFF.

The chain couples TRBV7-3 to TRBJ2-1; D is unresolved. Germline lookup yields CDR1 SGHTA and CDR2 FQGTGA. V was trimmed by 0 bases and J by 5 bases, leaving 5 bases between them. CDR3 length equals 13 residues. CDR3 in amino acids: CASSLTWNNEQFF. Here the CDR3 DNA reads TGTGCCAGCAGCTTAACCTGGAACAATGAGCAGTTCTTC.

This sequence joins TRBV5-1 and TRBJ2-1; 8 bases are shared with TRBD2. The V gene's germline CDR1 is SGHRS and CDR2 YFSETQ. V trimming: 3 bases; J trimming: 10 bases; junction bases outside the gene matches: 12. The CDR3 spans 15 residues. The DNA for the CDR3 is TGCGCCAGCAGCTCCTCCGGGACTAGTGGTCGAGAGCAGTTCTTC. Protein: CASSSSGTSGREQFF.

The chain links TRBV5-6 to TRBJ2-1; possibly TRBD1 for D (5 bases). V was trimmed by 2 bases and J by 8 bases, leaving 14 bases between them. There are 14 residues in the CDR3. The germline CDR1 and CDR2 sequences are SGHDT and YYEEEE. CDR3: CASSFRTSDDEQFF. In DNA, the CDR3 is TGTGCCAGCAGCTTCCGGACAAGTGACGATGAGCAGTTCTTC.